This is a list of T cell receptor beta chains from one sample in a study of blood T cell repertoires in COVID-19. Some clones are missing from TCRdb's copy, which holds only in-frame ones; the method was immunoSEQ multiplex PCR. This sample has 250,000 to 350,000 clones, with 75% to 90% found just once. The sample was peripheral blood. The receptors were sampled from a woman under 40 with active or convalescent COVID-19. Each CDR3 is given with its conserved first and last residue. The D gene is left open where the match is weak.

D | J | V | length | CDR3
- | TRBJ2-4 | TRBV30 | 17 | CAWSPLRAGRLKNIQYF
- | TRBJ2-1 | TRBV11-1 | 12 | CASSPNREWQFF
TRBD2 | TRBJ2-3 | TRBV9 | 17 | CASSEAGGQTGTDTQYF
TRBD1 | TRBJ1-5 | TRBV5-6 | 15 | CASSLRDRDYQPQHF
- | TRBJ1-1 | TRBV20-1 | 11 | CSAWTDTEAFF
TRBD2 | TRBJ2-7 | TRBV10-3 | 12 | CAAGGGPYEQYF
TRBD1 | TRBJ2-2 | TRBV28 | 14 | CTTLDRGKTGELFF
- | TRBJ1-1 | TRBV4-3 | 12 | CASSQVGGEAFF
- | TRBJ2-1 | TRBV30 | 17 | CAWNLRGSSQSYNEQFF
- | TRBJ1-2 | TRBV15 | 15 | CATSRERQVRGGYTF
- | TRBJ2-7 | TRBV25-1 | 11 | CASDLGGEQYF
TRBD1 | TRBJ1-6 | TRBV5-1 | 14 | CASSLGRGDSPLHF
- | TRBJ2-5 | TRBV4-3 | 13 | CASSYWLLETQYF
- | TRBJ1-2 | TRBV28 | 13 | CASSLNRDYGYTF
TRBD1 | TRBJ2-7 | TRBV7-2 | 14 | CASSMGQGPYEQYF
- | TRBJ1-4 | TRBV28 | 16 | CASLGGGVTANEKLFF
- | TRBJ1-5 | TRBV10-3 | 14 | CAISENSSNQPQHF
- | TRBJ1-3 | TRBV9 | 16 | CASSVAAGAAGNTIYF
- | TRBJ2-2 | TRBV7-9 | 13 | CASSFYSTGELFF
- | TRBJ1-2 | TRBV4-3 | 15 | CASSQDPRDDYGYTF
- | TRBJ2-2 | TRBV6-5 | 13 | CASSYGRGAELFF
- | TRBJ1-1 | TRBV5-4 | 18 | CASSYRLGGLPMNTEAFF
TRBD1 | TRBJ2-1 | TRBV10-3 | 14 | CAISLQGFVNEQFF
TRBD2 | TRBJ2-3 | TRBV2 | 16 | CASSPLKRGGGDTQYF
TRBD1 | TRBJ2-6 | TRBV7-9 | 18 | CASSYRQGVRPGANVLTF
TRBD1 | TRBJ1-1 | TRBV5-1 | 15 | CASSSTGALNTEAFF
- | TRBJ1-1 | TRBV10-3 | 13 | CAISGAQLQEAFF
TRBD1 | TRBJ1-4 | TRBV27 | 14 | CASSGQGAVEKLFF
TRBD2 | TRBJ2-7 | TRBV5-1 | 16 | CASSLGGAGAPYEQYF
- | TRBJ1-1 | TRBV18 | 15 | CASSPQQAGNTEAFF
- | TRBJ2-7 | TRBV6-5 | 15 | CASGKTRVTAYEQYF
TRBD1 | TRBJ2-2 | TRBV4-3 | 15 | CASSQGRQGDRELFF
TRBD1 | TRBJ2-7 | TRBV28 | 15 | CAITAGTGSSYEQYF
- | TRBJ1-2 | TRBV28 | 14 | CASSLGGWQYGYTF
- | TRBJ2-1 | TRBV2 | 12 | CASRENYNEQFF
TRBD1 | TRBJ1-3 | TRBV5-1 | 18 | CASSHRQGSLSSGNTIYF
TRBD1 | TRBJ2-7 | TRBV2 | 14 | CASSEFEGADEQYF
TRBD1 | TRBJ1-1 | TRBV7-9 | 13 | CASSRGTVPEAFF
- | TRBJ2-5 | TRBV28 | 13 | CATRPSGKETQYF
- | TRBJ1-2 | TRBV30 | 12 | CAWTLGLYGYTF
- | TRBJ1-1 | TRBV12-3/TRBV12-4 | 11 | CASSFRSGAFF
- | TRBJ2-1 | TRBV9 | 16 | CASSVLGQGGEDEQFF
TRBD1 | TRBJ1-4 | TRBV7-9 | 14 | CASLPTGVNEKLFF
- | TRBJ1-4 | TRBV3-1/TRBV3-2 | 17 | CASSQRSGTTTNEKLFF
- | TRBJ2-7 | TRBV9 | 15 | CASSVGGGLGDEQYF
- | TRBJ1-2 | TRBV30 | 13 | CAAKGLGLNGYTF
TRBD1 | TRBJ1-1 | TRBV6-2/TRBV6-3 | 18 | CASSRPNPPRGMSSEAFF
TRBD1 | TRBJ1-1 | TRBV3-1/TRBV3-2 | 16 | CASSHRDSHLNTEAFF
- | TRBJ1-1 | TRBV9 | 15 | CASSALGAANTEAFF
TRBD1 | TRBJ1-5 | TRBV19 | 16 | CASSIGRQGAGQPQHF
- | TRBJ1-1 | TRBV16 | 14 | CASSQSTVNTEAFF
TRBD1 | TRBJ2-1 | TRBV5-1 | 15 | CASSLKTGNRDEQFF
TRBD2 | TRBJ2-1 | TRBV5-1 | 14 | CASSLAWGRDEQFF
TRBD1 | TRBJ1-2 | TRBV7-8 | 15 | CASSESDRGRYGYTF